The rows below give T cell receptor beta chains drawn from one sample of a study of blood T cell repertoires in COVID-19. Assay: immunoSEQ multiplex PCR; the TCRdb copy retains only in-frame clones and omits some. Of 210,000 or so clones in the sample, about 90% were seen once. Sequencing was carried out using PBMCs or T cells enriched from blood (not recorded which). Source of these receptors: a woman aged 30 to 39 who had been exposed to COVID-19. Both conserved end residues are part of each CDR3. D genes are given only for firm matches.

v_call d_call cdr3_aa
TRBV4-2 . CASSQEGTSLGNEQFF
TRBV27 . CASSNPGGNQPQHF
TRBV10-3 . CAIRIRDSANTGELFF
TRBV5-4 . CATADDTRGNRGYTF
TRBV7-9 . CASSLRENTEAFF
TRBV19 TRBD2 CASRSVAGVYEQFF
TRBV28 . CASSFKHGYTF
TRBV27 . CASSLVRGGLNTEAFF
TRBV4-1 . CASSQDIRSREQYF
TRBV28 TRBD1 CASSSIDRGNQPQHF
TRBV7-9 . CASSLGGGSSYEQYF
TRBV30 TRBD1 CAWGARTGFHADDYGYTF
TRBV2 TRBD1 CASSEYVGGGQPQHF
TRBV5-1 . CASSFGGGETEQFF